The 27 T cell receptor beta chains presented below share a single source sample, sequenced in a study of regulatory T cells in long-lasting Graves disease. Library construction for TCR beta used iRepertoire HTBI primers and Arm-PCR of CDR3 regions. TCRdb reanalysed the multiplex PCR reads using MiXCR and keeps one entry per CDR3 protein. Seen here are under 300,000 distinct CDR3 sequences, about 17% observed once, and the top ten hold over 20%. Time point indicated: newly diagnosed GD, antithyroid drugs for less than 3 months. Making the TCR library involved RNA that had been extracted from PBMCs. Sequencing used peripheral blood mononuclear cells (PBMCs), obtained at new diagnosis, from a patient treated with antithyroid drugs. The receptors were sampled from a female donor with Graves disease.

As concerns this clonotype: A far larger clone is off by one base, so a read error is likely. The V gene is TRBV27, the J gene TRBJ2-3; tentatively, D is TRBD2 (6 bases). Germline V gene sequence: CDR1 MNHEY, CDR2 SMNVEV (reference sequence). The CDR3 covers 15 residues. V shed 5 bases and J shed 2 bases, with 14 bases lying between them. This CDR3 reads CASSDLSSDTDTQYF. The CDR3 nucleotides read TGTGCCAGCAGTGATTTATCTAGCGACACAGATACGCAGTATTTT.

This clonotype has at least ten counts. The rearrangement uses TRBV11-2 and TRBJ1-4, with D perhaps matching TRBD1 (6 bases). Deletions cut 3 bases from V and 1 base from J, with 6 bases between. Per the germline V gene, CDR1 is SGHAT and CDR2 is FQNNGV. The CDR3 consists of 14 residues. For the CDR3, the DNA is TGTGCCAGCAGCTTGACAGGAACTAATGAAAAACTGTTTTTT. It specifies CASSLTGTNEKLFF.

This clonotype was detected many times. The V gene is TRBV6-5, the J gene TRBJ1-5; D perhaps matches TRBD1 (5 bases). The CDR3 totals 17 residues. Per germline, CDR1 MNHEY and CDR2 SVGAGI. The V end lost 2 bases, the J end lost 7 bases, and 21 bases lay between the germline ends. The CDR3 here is CASSYTSSQGVGQPQHF. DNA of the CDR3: TGTGCCAGCAGTTACACTTCGTCGCAGGGAGTCGGACAGCCCCAGCATTTT.

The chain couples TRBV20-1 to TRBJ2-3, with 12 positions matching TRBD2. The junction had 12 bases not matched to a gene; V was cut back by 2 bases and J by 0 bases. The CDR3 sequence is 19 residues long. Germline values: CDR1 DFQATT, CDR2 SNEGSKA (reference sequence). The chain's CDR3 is CSARSRTSGKERSTDTQYF. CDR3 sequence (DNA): TGCAGTGCTAGATCCAGGACTAGCGGGAAGGAGAGGAGCACAGATACGCAGTATTTT.

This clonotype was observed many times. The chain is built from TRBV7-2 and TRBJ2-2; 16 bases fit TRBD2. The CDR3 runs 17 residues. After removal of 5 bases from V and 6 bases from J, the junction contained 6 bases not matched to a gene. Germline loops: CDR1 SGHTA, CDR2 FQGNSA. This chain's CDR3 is CASSPGTSGRGAGELFF. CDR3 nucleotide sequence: TGTGCCAGCAGCCCAGGGACTAGCGGGAGGGGCGCCGGGGAGCTGTTTTTT.

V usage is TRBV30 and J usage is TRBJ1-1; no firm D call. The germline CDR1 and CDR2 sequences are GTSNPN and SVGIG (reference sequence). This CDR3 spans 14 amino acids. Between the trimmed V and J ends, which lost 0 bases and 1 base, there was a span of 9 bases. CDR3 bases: TGTGCCTGGAGTGTAGGCCTGACGAACACTGAAGCTTTCTTT. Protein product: CAWSVGLTNTEAFF.

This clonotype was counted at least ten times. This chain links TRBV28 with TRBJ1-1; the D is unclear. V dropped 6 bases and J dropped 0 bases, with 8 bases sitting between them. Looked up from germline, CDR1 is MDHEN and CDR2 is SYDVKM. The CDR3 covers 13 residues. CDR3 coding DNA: TGTGCCAGCAGCTTACCAGTGAACACTGAAGCTTTCTTT. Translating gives CASSLPVNTEAFF. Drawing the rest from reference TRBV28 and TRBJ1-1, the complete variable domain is DVKVTQSSRYLVKRTGEKVFLECVQDMDHENMFWYRQDPGLGLRLIYFSYDVKMKEKGDIPEGYSVSREKKERFSLILESASTNQTSMYLCASSLPVNTEAFFGQGTRLTVV.

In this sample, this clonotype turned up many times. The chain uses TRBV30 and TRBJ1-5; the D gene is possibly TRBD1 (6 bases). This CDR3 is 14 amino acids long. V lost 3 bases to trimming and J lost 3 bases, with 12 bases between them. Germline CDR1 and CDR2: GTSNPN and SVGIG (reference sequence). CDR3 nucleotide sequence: TGTGCCTGGAGCCCCGGACAGATCAATCAGCCCCAGCATTTT. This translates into CAWSPGQINQPQHF.

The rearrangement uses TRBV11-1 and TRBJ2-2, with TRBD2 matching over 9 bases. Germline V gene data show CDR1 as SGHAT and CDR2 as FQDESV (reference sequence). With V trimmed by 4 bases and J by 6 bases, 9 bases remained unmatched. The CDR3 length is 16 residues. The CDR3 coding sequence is TGTGCCAGCAGCTCCCCCCCCAGCGGGAGGTCCGGGGAGCTGTTTTTT. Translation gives CASSSPPSGRSGELFF.

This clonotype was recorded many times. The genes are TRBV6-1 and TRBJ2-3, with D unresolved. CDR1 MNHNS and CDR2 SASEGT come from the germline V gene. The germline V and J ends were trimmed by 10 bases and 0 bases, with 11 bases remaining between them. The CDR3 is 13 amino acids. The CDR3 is CAIKSPSTDTQYF. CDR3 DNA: TGTGCCATCAAGAGCCCGAGCACAGATACGCAGTATTTT.

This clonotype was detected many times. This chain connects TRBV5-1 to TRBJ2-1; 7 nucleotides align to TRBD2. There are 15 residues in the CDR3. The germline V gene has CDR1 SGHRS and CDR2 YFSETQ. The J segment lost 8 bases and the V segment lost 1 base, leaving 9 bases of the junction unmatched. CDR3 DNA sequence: TGCGCCAGCAGCTTGATAAGGGACTATGGGGATGAGCAGTTCTTC. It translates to CASSLIRDYGDEQFF.

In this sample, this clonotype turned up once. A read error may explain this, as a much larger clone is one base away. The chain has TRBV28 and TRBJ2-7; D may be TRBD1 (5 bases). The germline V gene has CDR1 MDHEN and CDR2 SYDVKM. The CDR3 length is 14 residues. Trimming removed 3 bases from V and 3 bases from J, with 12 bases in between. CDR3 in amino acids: CASSFITGLYEQYF. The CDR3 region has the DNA TGTGCCAGCAGTTTCATCACAGGCCTCTACGAGCAGTACTTC.

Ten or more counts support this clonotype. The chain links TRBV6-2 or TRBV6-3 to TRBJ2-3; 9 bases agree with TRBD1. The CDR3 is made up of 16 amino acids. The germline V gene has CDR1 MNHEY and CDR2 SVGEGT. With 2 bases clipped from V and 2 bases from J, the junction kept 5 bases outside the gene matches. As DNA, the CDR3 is TGTGCCAGCAGTTACAGGACAGGGGCGGCCACAGATACGCAGTATTTT. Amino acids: CASSYRTGAATDTQYF.

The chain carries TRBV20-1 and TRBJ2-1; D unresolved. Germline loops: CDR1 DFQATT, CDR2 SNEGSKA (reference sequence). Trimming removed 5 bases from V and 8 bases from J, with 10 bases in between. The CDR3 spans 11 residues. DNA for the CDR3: TGCAGTGCTGGACCGAGGCATGAGCAGTTCTTC. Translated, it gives CSAGPRHEQFF.

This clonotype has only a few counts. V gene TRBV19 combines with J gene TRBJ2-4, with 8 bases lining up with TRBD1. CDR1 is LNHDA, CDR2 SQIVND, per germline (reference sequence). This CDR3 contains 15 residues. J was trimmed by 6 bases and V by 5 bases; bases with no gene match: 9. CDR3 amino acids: CASSPRTGRVNIQYF. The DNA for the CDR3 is TGTGCCAGTAGTCCCCGGACAGGGCGCGTAAACATTCAGTACTTC.

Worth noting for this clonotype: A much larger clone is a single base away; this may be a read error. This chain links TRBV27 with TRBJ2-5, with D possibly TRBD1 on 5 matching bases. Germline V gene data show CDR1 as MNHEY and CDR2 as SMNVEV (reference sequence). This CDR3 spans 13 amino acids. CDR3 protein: CTSSQRGQETQYF. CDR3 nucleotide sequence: TGTACCAGCAGTCAAAGGGGCCAAGAGACCCAGTACTTC.

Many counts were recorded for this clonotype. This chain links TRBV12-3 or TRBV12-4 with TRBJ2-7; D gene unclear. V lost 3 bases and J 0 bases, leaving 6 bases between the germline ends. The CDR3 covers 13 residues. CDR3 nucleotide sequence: TGTGCCAGCAGTTTTTTCACCTCCTACGAGCAGTACTTC. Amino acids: CASSFFTSYEQYF.

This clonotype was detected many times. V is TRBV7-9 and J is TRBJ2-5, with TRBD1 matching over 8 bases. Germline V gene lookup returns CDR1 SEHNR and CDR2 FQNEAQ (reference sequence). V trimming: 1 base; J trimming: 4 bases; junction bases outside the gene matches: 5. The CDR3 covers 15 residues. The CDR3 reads CASSLGWTGIETQYF. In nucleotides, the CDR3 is TGTGCCAGCAGCTTAGGGTGGACAGGGATAGAGACCCAGTACTTC.

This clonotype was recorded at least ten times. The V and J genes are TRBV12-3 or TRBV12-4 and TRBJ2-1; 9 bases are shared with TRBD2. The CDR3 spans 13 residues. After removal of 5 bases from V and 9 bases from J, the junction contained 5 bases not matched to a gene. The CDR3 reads CASSLTSGSEQFF. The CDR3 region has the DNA TGTGCCAGCAGTCTGACTAGCGGTTCTGAGCAGTTCTTC.

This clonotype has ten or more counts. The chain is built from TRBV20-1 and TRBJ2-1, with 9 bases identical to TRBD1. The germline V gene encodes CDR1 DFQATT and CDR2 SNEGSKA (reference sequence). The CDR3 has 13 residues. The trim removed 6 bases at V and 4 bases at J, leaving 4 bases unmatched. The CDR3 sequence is CSAPGQGYNEQFF. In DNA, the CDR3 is TGCAGTGCGCCGGGACAGGGTTACAATGAGCAGTTCTTC.

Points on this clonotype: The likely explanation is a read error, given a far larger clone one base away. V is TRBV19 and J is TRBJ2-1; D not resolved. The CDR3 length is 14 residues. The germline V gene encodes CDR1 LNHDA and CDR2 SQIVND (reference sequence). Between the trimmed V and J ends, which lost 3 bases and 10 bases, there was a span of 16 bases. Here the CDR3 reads CASSMGPNLYEQFF. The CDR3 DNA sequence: TGTGCCAGTAGTATGGGCCCGAACCTCTACGAGCAGTTCTTC.

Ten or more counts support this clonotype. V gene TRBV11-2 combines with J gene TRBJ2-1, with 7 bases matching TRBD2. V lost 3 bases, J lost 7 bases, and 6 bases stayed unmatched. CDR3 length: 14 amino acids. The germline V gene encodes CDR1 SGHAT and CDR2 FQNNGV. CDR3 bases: TGTGCCAGCAGCTTCGCGGGAGCCCTGAATGAGCAGTTCTTC. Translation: CASSFAGALNEQFF.

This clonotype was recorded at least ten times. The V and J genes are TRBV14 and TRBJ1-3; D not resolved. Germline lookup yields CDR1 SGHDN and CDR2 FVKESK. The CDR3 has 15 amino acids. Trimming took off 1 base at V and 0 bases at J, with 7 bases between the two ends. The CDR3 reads CASSQGRVSGNTIYF. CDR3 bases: TGTGCCAGCAGCCAAGGCAGAGTCTCTGGAAACACCATATATTTT.

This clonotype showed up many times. The CDR3 nucleotides read TGTGCCTGGAGTGTACCCCCAGGGGGCAGGGGCGAGCAGTACTTC. This sequence encodes CAWSVPPGGRGEQYF. The rearrangement links TRBV30 to TRBJ2-7; 8 bases match TRBD1. Per the germline V gene, CDR1 is GTSNPN and CDR2 is SVGIG (reference sequence). This CDR3 is 15 amino acids long. Trimming cost V 0 bases and J 6 bases; bases outside gene matches: 10.

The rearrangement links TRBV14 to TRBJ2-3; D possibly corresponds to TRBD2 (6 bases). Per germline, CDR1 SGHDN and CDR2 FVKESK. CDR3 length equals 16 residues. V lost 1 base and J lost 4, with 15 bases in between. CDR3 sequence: CASSQVWPPGADTQYF. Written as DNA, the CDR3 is TGTGCCAGCAGCCAAGTATGGCCTCCGGGGGCAGATACGCAGTATTTT. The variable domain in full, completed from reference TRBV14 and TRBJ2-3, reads EAGVTQFPSHSVIEKGQTVTLRCDPISGHDNLYWYRRVMGKEIKFLLHFVKESKQDESGMPNNRFLAERTGGTYSTLKVQPAELEDSGVYFCASSQVWPPGADTQYFGPGTRLTVL.

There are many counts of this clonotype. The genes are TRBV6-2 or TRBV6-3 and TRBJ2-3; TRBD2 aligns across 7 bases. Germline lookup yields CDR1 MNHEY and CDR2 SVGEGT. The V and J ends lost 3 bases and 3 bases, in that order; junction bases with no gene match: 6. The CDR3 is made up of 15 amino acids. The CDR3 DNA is TGTGCCAGCAGTTATCGCGGGAGTGGGACAGATACGCAGTATTTT. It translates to CASSYRGSGTDTQYF.

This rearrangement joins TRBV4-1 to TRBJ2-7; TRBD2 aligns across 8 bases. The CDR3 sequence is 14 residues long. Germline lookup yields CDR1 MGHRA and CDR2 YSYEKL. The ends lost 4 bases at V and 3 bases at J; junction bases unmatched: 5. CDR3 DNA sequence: TGCGCCAGCAGCCCGGGGGGGAGTAACTACGAGCAGTACTTC. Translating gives CASSPGGSNYEQYF.